This TCR beta chain was captured in a study of T cells in Graves' hyperthyroidism and ophthalmopathy. This CDR3 is 17 amino acids long. Germline CDR1 reads MDHEN; CDR2 reads SYDVKM. J was trimmed by 7 bases and V by 6 bases; bases with no gene match: 19. Each person with ophthalmopathy scored at least 3 on the Clinical Activity Score, reached NOSPECS grade 4 or higher, and had been ill under 3 months. It was RNA transcripts that yielded the amplified TCR beta CDR3 regions. The HTBI primer set was used in a first-round RT-PCR of the TCR CDR3. MiXCR, run by TCRdb on the multiplex PCR reads, gives a single entry per CDR3 protein. The table records over 500,000 distinct CDR3 sequences, 17% of them present only once.

This chain connects TRBV28 to TRBJ1-2; 8 positions match TRBD1. This receptor was obtained from a woman aged 18-29 years with Graves' ophthalmopathy. What was sequenced was blood. Written as DNA, the CDR3 is TGTGCCAGCAGCACCGGGCCCGAATTGGACAGGGCGAGTGGCTACACCTTC. It is translated as CASSTGPELDRASGYTF.